These 4 T cell receptor beta chains were sequenced from one sample in a study of T cell responses to AZD1222 COVID-19 vaccine. The method was immunoSEQ multiplex PCR; TCRdb's version includes in-frame clones alone and lacks a portion of them. Of approximately 150,000 clones in the sample, over 90% were seen once. The sample was peripheral blood, taken on day 0 of AZD1222 vaccination. The receptors derive from an adult in good health.

This chain connects TRBV2 to TRBJ1-5; D uncertain. The CDR3 runs 14 residues. Trimming took 6 bases from V and 0 from J, leaving 9 bases between them. Germline CDR1 and CDR2: SNHLY and FYNNEI. CDR3 bases: TGTGCCAGCAGAGGCCTCAGTAGCAATCAGCCCCAGCATTTT. Translated: CASRGLSSNQPQHF.

This sequence joins TRBV7-3 and TRBJ1-1; perhaps TRBD1 as D (6 bases). With 2 bases removed from V and 1 base from J, the gap between germline ends came to 8 bases. The CDR3 length is 14 residues. Germline V CDR1 and CDR2: SGHTA, FQGTGA. The CDR3 DNA reads as TGTGCCAGCAGCTTAGGACAGACGAACACTGAAGCTTTCTTT. Protein: CASSLGQTNTEAFF.

The chain has TRBV11-2 and TRBJ1-3, with 10 nucleotides matching TRBD1. J was trimmed by 0 bases and V by 4 bases; bases with no gene match: 3. The CDR3 consists of 16 residues. CDR1 is SGHAT and CDR2 is FQNNGV in the germline V gene. CDR3 amino acids: CASSWTGGGSGNTIYF. CDR3 bases: TGTGCCAGCAGCTGGACAGGGGGGGGCTCTGGAAACACCATATATTTT.

The count of this clone is one. The chain joins TRBV9 to TRBJ1-5; no definite D call. V shed 3 bases and J shed 6 bases, with 10 bases lying between them. The CDR3 length is 13 residues. In germline, CDR1 is SGDLS, CDR2 YYNGEE. The CDR3, as DNA: TGTGCCAGCAGCGGATATGGGCCTCAGCCCCAGCATTTT. Its translation is CASSGYGPQPQHF.